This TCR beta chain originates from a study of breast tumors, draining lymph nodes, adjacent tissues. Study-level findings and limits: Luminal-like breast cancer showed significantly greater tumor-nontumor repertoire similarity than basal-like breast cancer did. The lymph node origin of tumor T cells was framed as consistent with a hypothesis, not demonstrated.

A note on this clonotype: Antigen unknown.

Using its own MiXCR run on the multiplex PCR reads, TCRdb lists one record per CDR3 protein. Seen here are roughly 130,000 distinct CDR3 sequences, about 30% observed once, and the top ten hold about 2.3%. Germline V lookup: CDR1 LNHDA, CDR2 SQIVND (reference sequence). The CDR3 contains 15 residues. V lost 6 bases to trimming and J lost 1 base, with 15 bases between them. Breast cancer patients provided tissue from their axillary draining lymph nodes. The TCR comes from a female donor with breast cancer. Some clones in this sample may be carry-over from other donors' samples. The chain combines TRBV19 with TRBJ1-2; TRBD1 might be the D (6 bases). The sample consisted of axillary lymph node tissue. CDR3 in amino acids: CASSDPQGNNYGYTF. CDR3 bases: TGTGCCAGTAGCGACCCACAGGGAAATAACTATGGCTACACCTTC.